This T cell receptor (beta chain) was identified in a study of T cells after yellow fever vaccination. Study-level information: For low cell numbers, libraries were made with SMART-Seq v4 Ultra Low Input.

Germline CDR1 is SGHKS and CDR2 is YYEKEE (reference sequence). The CDR3 runs to 18 residues. Trimming cost V 0 bases and J 2 bases, with 18 bases left between them. For TCR, cDNA came from 5'RACE template switching, which added a universal primer site and UMIs. TCRdb passed the 5' RACE reads through MiXCR, listing each CDR3 protein once. The repertoire consists of about 45,000 distinct CDR3 sequences, with 6.8% occurring once and the leading ten covering around 16%. This sequence originates from a man younger than 45 who received the YFV17D yellow fever vaccine. J is TRBJ1-5 and V is TRBV5-5; no definite D call. The sequencing used CD8+ T cells not binding an NS4B(214-222) dextramer, sorted from PBMCs, collected 45 days after the yellow fever booster vaccination. Here the CDR3 reads CASSLEASELIGNQPQHF. In DNA form, the CDR3 reads TGTGCCAGCAGCTTGGAAGCCTCCGAGCTAATCGGCAATCAGCCCCAGCATTTT.